This record concerns one TCR beta chain sequence. Its antigen is currently not known. Base quality data are lacking; no much larger clone is found one base away. The V end gives up 4 bases and the J end 3 bases, leaving 8 bases in the junction not matched to a gene. The CDR3 contains 15 residues, cysteine and phenylalanine counted. The sequence is cut down to CDR3 DNA, 45 bases in frame from base 1. The CDR1 and CDR2 encoded by the germline V gene are MNHEY and SVGAGI. These data originate in a study of Ad26.COV2.S vaccination and SARS-CoV-2 variants (dated by TCRdb to the early 2020s). About the study as a whole: Vaccine-arm donors came from COV1001, a multicentre, randomized, double-blind, placebo-controlled phase I-IIa trial of Ad26.COV2.S in healthy adults. Ad26.COV2.S was administered intramuscularly at 5 x 10^10 or 1 x 10^11 viral particles, either as a single shot or as two shots given 56 days apart. The specificity and breadth of SARS-CoV-2-reactive T cell receptors after Ad26.COV2.S vaccination were assessed by TCRbeta repertoire sequencing. A total of approximately 32 samples were included in the TCR-sequenced set, comprising roughly 19 Ad26.COV2.S vaccine recipients, 5 placebo recipients and 8 SARS-CoV-2 convalescent individuals. Trial participants were randomized into five groups of five: low-dose or high-dose Ad26.COV2.S given once or twice, or placebo on both occasions. Investigators remained blinded to trial group allocation during experiments and outcome assessment.

The immunoSEQ Assay was used to sequence TCRbeta CDR3 regions. After extraction, genomic DNA underwent amplification by bias-controlled multiplex PCR, followed by high-throughput sequencing. The authors' pipeline ran thus. Collapsing and filtering of sequences were performed to quantify the absolute abundance of each unique TCRbeta CDR3 region. T cell fraction was estimated by normalizing TCRbeta template counts to usable DNA, with usable DNA measured through amplification of reference genes found in all nucleated cells. Repertoire TCRs were annotated as SARS-CoV-2-specific by exact matching of V gene, CDR3 amino acid sequence and J gene to a known reactive TCR set. The reference SARS-CoV-2 TCR set was obtained from MIRA and was filtered for enrichment in COVID-19-positive ImmuneCODE repertoires, whereby public or cross-reactive TCRs were removed. Drawing on the MIRA antigens, annotated TCRs were analysed further at the level of specific ORF or position within ORF. Breadth was defined as the number of annotated unique rearrangements divided by the total number of unique productive rearrangements, and depth was defined as the summed frequency of the annotated unique rearrangements. Two-sided Wilcoxon rank-sum tests were used to compare TCR breadth between groups. As stored in TCRdb, this immuneACCESS dataset retains in-frame rearrangements with V and J assigned. A fraction of the clones does not appear; measured against another copy, unresolved V genes explain less than half of the discrepancy, and the remainder lacks a known reason. That table furnishes V, J and clone size, whereas the DNA furnished D and trimming. This sample lists about 420,000 clones; 88% were detected once. The top ten hold about 4% of the sample.

Read against the paper, the sample's treatment or condition label means: over 15 received Ad26.COV2.S at low or high dose, single or two shots; about 5 received placebo; per-sample allocation not given. For vaccine and placebo recipients, the sequenced repertoires came from samples collected on day 63 after the first injection. In Cohort 1b, about 25 adults aged 18-55 years were enrolled at a single site in Boston, USA, between 29 July and 7 August 2020. Ad26.COV2.S consisted of a replication-incompetent adenovirus type 26 vector by which a prefusion-stabilized SARS-CoV-2 spike protein from the original Wuhan strain was expressed. Broad study findings and their caveats: The authors noted that the TCR breadth and depth analyses may have underestimated total T cell responses. After vaccination, spike-specific CD8+ and CD4+ T cell responses were reported to show substantial breadth. Comparable non-spike TCR breadth was observed between vaccine and placebo recipients, consistent with only spike being contained in the vaccine. Spike-specific TCR breadth was higher in Ad26.COV2.S recipients than in placebo recipients (P = 0.0014). The study was not powered for comparison of responses between vaccine doses or regimens.

This sample comprised peripheral blood, obtained in a trial of Ad26.COV2.S vaccine versus placebo. This sequence uses TRBV6-5 and TRBJ2-5; 7 of the junction bases match TRBD2. This TCR derives from a person between 18 and 65 years old who received the Ad26.COV2.S COVID-19 vaccine or a placebo. The nucleotide sequence is TGTGCCAGCAGTTCCCCCGGGGGAGGGGAAGAGACCCAGTACTTC. Translation gives CASSSPGGGEETQYF.